This T cell receptor beta chain was observed in a study of T cell changes during pregnancy in multiple sclerosis. Produced via immunoSEQ multiplex PCR; TCRdb's table is partial and in-frame only. The top ten clones hold less than 4.5% of a sample with approximately 110,000 clones, just over 90% of them seen once. Germline V CDR1 and CDR2: DFQATT, SNEGSKA (reference sequence). Trimming removed 3 bases from V and 10 bases from J; junction bases left unmatched: 4. The CDR3 covers 11 residues. Only one count was recorded for this clone. The V and J genes are TRBV20-1 and TRBJ1-1; 8 positions agree with TRBD1. The source material was peripheral blood, sampled after pregnancy. This TCR derives from a female donor with multiple sclerosis, enrolled in a pregnancy study. The CDR3 sequence: CSASGQGGAFF. Here the CDR3 DNA reads TGCAGTGCTAGTGGACAGGGAGGAGCTTTCTTT.